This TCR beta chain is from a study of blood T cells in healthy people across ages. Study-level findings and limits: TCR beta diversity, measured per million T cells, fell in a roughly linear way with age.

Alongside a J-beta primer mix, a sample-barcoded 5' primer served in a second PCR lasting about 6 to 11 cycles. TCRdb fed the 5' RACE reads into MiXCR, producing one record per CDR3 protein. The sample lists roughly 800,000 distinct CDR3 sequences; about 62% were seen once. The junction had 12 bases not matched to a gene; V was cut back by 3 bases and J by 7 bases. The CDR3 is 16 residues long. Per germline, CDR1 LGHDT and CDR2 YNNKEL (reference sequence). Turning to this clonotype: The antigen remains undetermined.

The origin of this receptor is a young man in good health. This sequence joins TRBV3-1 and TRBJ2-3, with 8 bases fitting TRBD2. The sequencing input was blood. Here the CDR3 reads CASSHGRGGSQYTQYF. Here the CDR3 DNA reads TGTGCCAGCAGCCACGGACGCGGGGGGTCACAGTATACGCAGTATTTT.